This record looks at one T cell receptor beta chain sequence and its context. Antigen specificity is unknown. Replicate sorted-subset PCRs were loaded with around 0.2 ug DNA, about 31,000 T cell genomes. The method was immunoSEQ multiplex PCR; TCRdb's version includes in-frame clones alone and lacks a portion of them. The sample records around 330,000 clones, approximately 79% being singletons. This specimen comes from a study of shared clonotypes between healthy human individuals. The overall study: The study enrolled a couple of women and three men aged 18 to 49. Study-wide findings and caveats: Estimated richness was generally greater in naive than memory subsets.

The CDR3 is 14 amino acids. Trimming took 6 bases from V and 7 from J, leaving 16 bases between them. Germline V CDR1 and CDR2: MNHNS, SASEGT. The specimen was memory CD4+ T cells sorted from blood. This sample's subset: CD45RA-negative fraction. The chain couples TRBV6-1 to TRBJ1-5, with unresolved D. This sequence originates from a man aged 25 to 40 in good health. The CDR3 sequence is CASRDLIRFQPQHF. CDR3 DNA sequence: TGTGCCAGCAGGGACCTAATTCGTTTCCAGCCCCAGCATTTT.